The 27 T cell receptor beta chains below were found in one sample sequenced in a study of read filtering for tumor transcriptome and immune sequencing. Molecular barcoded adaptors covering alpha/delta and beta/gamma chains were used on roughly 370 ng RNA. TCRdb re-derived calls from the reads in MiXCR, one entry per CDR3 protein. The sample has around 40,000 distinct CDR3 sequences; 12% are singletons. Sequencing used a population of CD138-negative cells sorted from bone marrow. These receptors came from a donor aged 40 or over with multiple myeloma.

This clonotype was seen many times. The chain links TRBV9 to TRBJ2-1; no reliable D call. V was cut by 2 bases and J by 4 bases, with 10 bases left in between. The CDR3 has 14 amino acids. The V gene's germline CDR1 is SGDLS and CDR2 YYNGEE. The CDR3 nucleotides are TGTGCCAGCAGCGTGGGGATGCCATACAATGAGCAGTTCTTC. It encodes CASSVGMPYNEQFF.

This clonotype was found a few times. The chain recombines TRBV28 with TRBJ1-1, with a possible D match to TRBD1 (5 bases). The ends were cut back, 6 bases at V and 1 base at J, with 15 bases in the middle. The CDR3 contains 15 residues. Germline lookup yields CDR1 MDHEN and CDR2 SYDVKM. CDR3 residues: CASSSLLGGNTEAFF. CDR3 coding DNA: TGTGCCAGCAGCTCCCTCCTCGGGGGGAACACTGAAGCTTTCTTT.

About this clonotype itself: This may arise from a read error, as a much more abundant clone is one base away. CDR3: CSARYRNRLQYF. The CDR3 coding sequence is TGCAGTGCTAGGTACCGGAACAGGTTGCAGTACTTC. V is TRBV20-1 and J is TRBJ2-4; D is perhaps TRBD1 (5 bases). The CDR3 contains 12 residues. Germline CDR1 DFQATT, CDR2 SNEGSKA (reference sequence). The V and J ends lost 3 bases and 13 bases respectively, with 16 bases between them.

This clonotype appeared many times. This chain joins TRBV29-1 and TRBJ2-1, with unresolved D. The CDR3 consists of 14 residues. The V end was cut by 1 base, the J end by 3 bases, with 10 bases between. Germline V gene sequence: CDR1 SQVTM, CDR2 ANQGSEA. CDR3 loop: CSVEGPKSYNEQFF. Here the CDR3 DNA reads TGCAGCGTTGAAGGGCCCAAAAGCTACAATGAGCAGTTCTTC.

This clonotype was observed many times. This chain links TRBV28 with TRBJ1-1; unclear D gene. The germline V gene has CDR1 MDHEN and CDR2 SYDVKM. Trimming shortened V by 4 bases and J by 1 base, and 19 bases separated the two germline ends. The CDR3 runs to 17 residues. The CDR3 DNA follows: TGTGCCAGCAGTTCCCGGACCCCTAGGCCTTCGAACACTGAAGCTTTCTTT. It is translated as CASSSRTPRPSNTEAFF.

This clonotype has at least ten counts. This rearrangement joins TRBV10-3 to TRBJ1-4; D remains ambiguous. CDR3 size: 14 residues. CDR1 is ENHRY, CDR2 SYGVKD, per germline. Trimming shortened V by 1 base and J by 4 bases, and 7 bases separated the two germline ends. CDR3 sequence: CAISELDYNEKLFF. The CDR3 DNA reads TGTGCCATCAGTGAGTTGGATTATAATGAAAAACTGTTTTTT.

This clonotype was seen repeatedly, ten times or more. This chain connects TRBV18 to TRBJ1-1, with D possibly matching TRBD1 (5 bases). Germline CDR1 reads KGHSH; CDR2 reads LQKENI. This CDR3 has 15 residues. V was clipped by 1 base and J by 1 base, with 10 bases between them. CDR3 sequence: CASSPQGRGNTEAFF. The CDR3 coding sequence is TGTGCCAGCTCACCACAGGGGCGAGGGAACACTGAAGCTTTCTTT.

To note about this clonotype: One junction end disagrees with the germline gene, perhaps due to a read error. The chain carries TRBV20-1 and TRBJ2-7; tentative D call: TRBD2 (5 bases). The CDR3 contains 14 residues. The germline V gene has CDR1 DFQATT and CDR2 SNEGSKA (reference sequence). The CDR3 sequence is CSVPRPRGTYGQYF. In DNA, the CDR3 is TGCAGTGTCCCCAGGCCTCGGGGAACCTACGGGCAGTACTTC.

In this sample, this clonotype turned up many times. The CDR3 protein is CSVDEGNTEAFF. CDR3 DNA: TGCAGCGTTGACGAGGGGAACACTGAAGCTTTCTTT. The genes are TRBV29-1 and TRBJ1-1; D not certain. The ends were cut back, 3 bases at V and 1 base at J, with 6 bases in the middle. Germline V gene lookup returns CDR1 SQVTM and CDR2 ANQGSEA. There are 12 residues in the CDR3.

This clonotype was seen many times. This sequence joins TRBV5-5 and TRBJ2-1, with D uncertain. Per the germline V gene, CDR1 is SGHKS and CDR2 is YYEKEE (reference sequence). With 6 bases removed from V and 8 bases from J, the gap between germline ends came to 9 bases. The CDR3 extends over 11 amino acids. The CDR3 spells CASNLRDEQFF. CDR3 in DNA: TGTGCCAGCAACTTACGGGATGAGCAGTTCTTC.

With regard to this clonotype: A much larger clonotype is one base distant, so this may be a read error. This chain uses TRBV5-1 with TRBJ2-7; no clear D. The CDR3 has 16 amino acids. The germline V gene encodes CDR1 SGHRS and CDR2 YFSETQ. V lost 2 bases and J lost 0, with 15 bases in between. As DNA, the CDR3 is TGCGCCAGCAGCTTTGGCCCGGCAGGCTCCTCCTACGAGCAGTACTTC. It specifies CASSFGPAGSSYEQYF.

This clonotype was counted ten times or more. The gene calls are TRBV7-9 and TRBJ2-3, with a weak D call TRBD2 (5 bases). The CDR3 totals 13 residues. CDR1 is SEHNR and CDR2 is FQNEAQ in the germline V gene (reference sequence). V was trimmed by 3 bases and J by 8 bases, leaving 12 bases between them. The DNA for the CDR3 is TGTGCCAGCAGCTTCCTGGACGCGGGTACGCAGTATTTT. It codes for CASSFLDAGTQYF. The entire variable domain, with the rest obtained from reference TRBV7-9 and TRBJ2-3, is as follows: DTGVSQNPRHKITKRGQNVTFRCDPISEHNRLYWYRQTLGQGPEFLTYFQNEAQLEKSRLLSDRFSAERPKGSFSTLEIQRTEQGDSAMYLCASSFLDAGTQYFGPGTRLTVL.

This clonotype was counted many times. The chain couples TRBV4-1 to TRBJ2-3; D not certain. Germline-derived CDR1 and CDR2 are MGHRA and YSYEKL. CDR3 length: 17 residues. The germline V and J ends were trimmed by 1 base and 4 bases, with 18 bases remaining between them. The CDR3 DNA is TGCGCCAGCAGCCAAGTAGGGTTCGGGTCTGAAGCAGATACGCAGTATTTT. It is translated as CASSQVGFGSEADTQYF.

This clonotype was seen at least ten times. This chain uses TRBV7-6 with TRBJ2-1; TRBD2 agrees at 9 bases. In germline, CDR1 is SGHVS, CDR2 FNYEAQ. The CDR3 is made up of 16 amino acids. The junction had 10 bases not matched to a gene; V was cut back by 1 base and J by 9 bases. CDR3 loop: CASSLVGGGASSEQFF. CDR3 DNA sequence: TGTGCCAGCAGCTTAGTCGGCGGGGGGGCCAGTAGTGAGCAGTTCTTC.

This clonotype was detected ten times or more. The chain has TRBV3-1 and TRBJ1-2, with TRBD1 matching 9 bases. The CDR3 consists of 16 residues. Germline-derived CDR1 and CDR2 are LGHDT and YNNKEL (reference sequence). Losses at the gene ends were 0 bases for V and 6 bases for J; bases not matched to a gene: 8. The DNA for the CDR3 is TGTGCCAGCAGCCAAGAAGACCGAGGGACAGGGAATGGCTACACCTTC. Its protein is CASSQEDRGTGNGYTF.

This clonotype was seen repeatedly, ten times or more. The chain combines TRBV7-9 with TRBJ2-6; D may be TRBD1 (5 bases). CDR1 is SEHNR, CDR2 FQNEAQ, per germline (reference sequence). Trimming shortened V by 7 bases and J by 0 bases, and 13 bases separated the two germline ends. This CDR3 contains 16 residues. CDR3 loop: CASTIGALSGANVLTF. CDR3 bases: TGTGCCAGCACCATAGGGGCACTCTCTGGGGCCAACGTCCTGACTTTC.

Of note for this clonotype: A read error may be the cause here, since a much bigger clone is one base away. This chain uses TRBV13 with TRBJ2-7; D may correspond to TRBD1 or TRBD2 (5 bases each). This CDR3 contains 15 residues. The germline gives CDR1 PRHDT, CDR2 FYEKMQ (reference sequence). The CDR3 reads CASSSRDRSSYGQYF. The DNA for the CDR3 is TGTGCCAGCAGCTCCCGGGACCGTAGCTCCTACGGGCAGTACTTC. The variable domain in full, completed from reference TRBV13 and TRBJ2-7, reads AAGVIQSPRHLIKEKRETATLKCYPIPRHDTVYWYQQGPGQDPQFLISFYEKMQSDKGSIPDRFSAQQFSDYHSELNMSSLELGDSALYFCASSSRDRSSYGQYFGPGTRLTVT.

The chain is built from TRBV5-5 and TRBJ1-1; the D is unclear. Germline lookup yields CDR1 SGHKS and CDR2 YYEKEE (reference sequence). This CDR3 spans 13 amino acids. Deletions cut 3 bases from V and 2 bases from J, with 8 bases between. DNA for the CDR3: TGTGCCAGCAGCTGGTGGGGTAACACTGAAGCTTTCTTT. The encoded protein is CASSWWGNTEAFF.

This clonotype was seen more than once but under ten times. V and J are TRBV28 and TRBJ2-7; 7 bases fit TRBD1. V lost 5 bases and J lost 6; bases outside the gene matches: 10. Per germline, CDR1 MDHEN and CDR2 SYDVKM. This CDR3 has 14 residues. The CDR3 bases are TGTGCCAGCAGTGCCCTGACAGGGTGGGGCGAGCAGTACTTC. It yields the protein CASSALTGWGEQYF.

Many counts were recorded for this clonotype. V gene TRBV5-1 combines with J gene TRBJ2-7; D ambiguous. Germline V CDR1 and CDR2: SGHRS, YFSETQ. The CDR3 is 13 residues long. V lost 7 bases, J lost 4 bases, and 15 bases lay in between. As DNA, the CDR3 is TGCGCCAGCGCAATCGACGATGCTTACGAGCAGTACTTC. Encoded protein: CASAIDDAYEQYF.

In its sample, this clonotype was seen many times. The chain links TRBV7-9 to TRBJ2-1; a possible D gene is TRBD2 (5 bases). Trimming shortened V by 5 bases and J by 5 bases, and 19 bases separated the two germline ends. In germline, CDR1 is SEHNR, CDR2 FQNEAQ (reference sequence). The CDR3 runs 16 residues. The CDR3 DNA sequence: TGTGCCAGCAGCCCCCAGGCGCGGAGGTCCCACAATGAGCAGTTCTTC. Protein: CASSPQARRSHNEQFF.

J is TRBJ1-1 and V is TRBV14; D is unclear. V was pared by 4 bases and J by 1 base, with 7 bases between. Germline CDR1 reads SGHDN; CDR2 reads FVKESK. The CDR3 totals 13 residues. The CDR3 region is CASSRDPNTEAFF. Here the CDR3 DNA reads TGTGCCAGCAGCCGGGATCCGAACACTGAAGCTTTCTTT.

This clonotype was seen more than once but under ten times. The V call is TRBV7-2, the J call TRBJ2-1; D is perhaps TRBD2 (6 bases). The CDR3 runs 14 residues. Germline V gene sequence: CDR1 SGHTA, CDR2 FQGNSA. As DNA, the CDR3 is TGTGTCACAACCGGGGACTGGCGGGAATATGAGCAGTTCTTC. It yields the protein CVTTGDWREYEQFF.

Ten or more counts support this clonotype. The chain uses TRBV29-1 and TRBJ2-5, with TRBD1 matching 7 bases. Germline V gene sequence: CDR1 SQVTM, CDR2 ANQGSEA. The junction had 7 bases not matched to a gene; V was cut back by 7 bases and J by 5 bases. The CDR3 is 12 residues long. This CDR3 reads CSAVTGFETQYF. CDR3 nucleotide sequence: TGCAGCGCCGTGACAGGGTTTGAGACCCAGTACTTC.

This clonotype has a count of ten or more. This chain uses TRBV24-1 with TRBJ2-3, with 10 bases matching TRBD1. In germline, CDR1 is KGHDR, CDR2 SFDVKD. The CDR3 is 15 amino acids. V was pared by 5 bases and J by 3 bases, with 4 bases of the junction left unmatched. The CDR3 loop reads CATSGGQGTTDTQYF. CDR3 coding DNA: TGTGCCACCAGTGGGGGACAGGGGACGACAGATACGCAGTATTTT.

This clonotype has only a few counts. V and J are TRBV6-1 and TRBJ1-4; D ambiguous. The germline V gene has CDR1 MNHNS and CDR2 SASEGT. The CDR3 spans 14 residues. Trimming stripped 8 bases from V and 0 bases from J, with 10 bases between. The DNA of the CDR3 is TGTGCCAGCGGCTATTATGCAACTAATGAAAAACTGTTTTTT. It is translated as CASGYYATNEKLFF.

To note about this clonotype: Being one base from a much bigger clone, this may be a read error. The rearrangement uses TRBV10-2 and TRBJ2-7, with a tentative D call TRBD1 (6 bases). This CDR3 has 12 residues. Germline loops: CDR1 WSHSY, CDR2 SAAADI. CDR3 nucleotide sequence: TGTGCCAGCAGCGGCAGGGGAAACGAGCAGTACTTC. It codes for CASSGRGNEQYF.